The 15 T cell receptor beta chains below all came from one sample that was sequenced in a study of blood T cell repertoires in COVID-19. Measured with immunoSEQ multiplex PCR; TCRdb has only the in-frame clones, and not every one. The table records approximately 76,000 clones, approximately 80% of them present only once. Source material: peripheral blood. The receptor source for this set is a man aged 50 to 59 with acute or convalescent COVID-19.

This clone was seen a single time. This chain joins TRBV6-5 and TRBJ1-2; TRBD1 agrees at 7 bases. V lost 6 bases to trimming and J lost 4 bases; unmatched junction nucleotides: 8. The CDR3 length is 14 residues. From germline, CDR1 is MNHEY and CDR2 SVGAGI. CDR3 region: CASRGTAQIYGYTF. CDR3 DNA sequence: TGTGCCAGCAGGGGGACAGCCCAAATCTATGGCTACACCTTC.

The chain recombines TRBV6-5 with TRBJ2-1; a possible D gene is TRBD1 (6 bases). Germline V CDR1 and CDR2: MNHEY, SVGAGI. This CDR3 has 14 amino acids. The ends were cut back, 2 bases at V and 10 bases at J, with 15 bases in the middle. CDR3 amino acids: CASSYKDRSLEQFF. CDR3 bases: TGTGCCAGCAGTTACAAGGACAGAAGCCTAGAGCAGTTCTTC.

This chain connects TRBV5-8 to TRBJ2-1; D call uncertain. V dropped 4 bases and J dropped 3 bases, with 11 bases sitting between them. This CDR3 is built from 14 residues. Germline lookup yields CDR1 SGHTS and CDR2 YDEGEE. The CDR3, as DNA: TGTGCCAGCAGCCCCGGAGCCAGCTACAATGAGCAGTTCTTC. Protein sequence: CASSPGASYNEQFF. The full variable domain, completed using reference TRBV5-8 and TRBJ2-1, is EAGVTQSPTHLIKTRGQQATLRCSPISGHTSVYWYQQALGLGLQFLLWYDEGEERNRGNFPPRFSGRQFPNYSSELNVNALELEDSALYLCASSPGASYNEQFFGPGTRLTVL.

V and J are TRBV9 and TRBJ2-1; tentatively, D is TRBD2 (6 bases). This CDR3 contains 16 residues. The germline V and J ends were trimmed by 3 bases and 2 bases, with 15 bases remaining between them. In germline, CDR1 is SGDLS, CDR2 YYNGEE. CDR3 region: CASSGAGTSTYNEQFF. CDR3 sequence (DNA): TGTGCCAGCAGCGGAGCCGGGACTTCAACCTACAATGAGCAGTTCTTC.

This clone has ten or more counts. The chain has TRBV5-4 and TRBJ2-7, with 10 bases that match TRBD1. Germline values: CDR1 SGHNT, CDR2 YYREEE (reference sequence). The CDR3 consists of 13 residues. The V segment lost 4 bases and the J segment 4 bases; nucleotides outside the gene matches: 2. CDR3 nucleotides: TGTGCCAGCAGCGCGGGACAGGGGTACGAGCAGTACTTC. This gives the protein CASSAGQGYEQYF. The whole variable domain, remainder taken from reference TRBV5-4 and TRBJ2-7, is ETGVTQSPTHLIKTRGQQVTLRCSSQSGHNTVSWYQQALGQGPQFIFQYYREEENGRGNFPPRFSGLQFPNYSSELNVNALELDDSALYLCASSAGQGYEQYFGPGTRLTVT.

For the CDR3, the DNA is TGCGCCAGCAGCCAAGATACGCGGGGGTTCGGGACCGGGGAGCTGTTTTTT. Its protein product is CASSQDTRGFGTGELFF. The chain has TRBV4-3 and TRBJ2-2; 7 nucleotides agree with TRBD2. Per the germline V gene, CDR1 is LGHNA and CDR2 is YSLEER. There are 17 residues in the CDR3. Trimming cost V 0 bases and J 5 bases; bases outside gene matches: 9.

The chain recombines TRBV5-6 with TRBJ2-2; 10 nucleotides line up with TRBD2. Germline V gives CDR1 SGHDT, CDR2 YYEEEE. The CDR3 runs to 17 residues. The J segment lost 2 bases and the V segment lost 4 bases, leaving 8 bases of the junction unmatched. In DNA, the CDR3 is TGTGCCAGCAGCGGGGGACTAGCGAGCCTCAACACCGGGGAGCTGTTTTTT. It yields the protein CASSGGLASLNTGELFF.

The chain uses TRBV2 and TRBJ1-1; 7 bases agree with TRBD1. Looked up from germline, CDR1 is SNHLY and CDR2 is FYNNEI. The CDR3 sequence is 14 residues long. The ends lost 6 bases at V and 0 bases at J; junction bases unmatched: 4. The CDR3 DNA reads TGTGCCAGCAGAGGGGACAGTTTGAACACTGAAGCTTTCTTT. This codes for CASRGDSLNTEAFF. The whole variable domain, remainder taken from reference TRBV2 and TRBJ1-1, is EPEVTQTPSHQVTQMGQEVILRCVPISNHLYFYWYRQILGQKVEFLVSFYNNEISEKSEIFDDQFSVERPDGSNFTLKIRSTKLEDSAMYFCASRGDSLNTEAFFGQGTRLTVV.

This clone was seen a handful of times. CDR3 sequence reads: CASSLSGSEAFF. CDR3 nucleotide sequence: TGTGCCAGCAGCTTATCGGGTTCTGAAGCTTTCTTT. The rearrangement joins TRBV11-2 to TRBJ1-1; the D is unclear. Germline CDR1 reads SGHAT; CDR2 reads FQNNGV. The CDR3 is made up of 12 amino acids. Trimming removed 2 bases from V and 6 bases from J, with 7 bases in between. Complete variable domain (other parts from reference TRBV11-2 and TRBJ1-1): EAGVAQSPRYKIIEKRQSVAFWCNPISGHATLYWYQQILGQGPKLLIQFQNNGVVDDSQLPKDRFSAERLKGVDSTLKIQPAKLEDSAVYLCASSLSGSEAFFGQGTRLTVV.

CDR3 sequence reads: CASSEAGVNQPQHF. For the CDR3, the DNA is TGTGCCAGCAGTGAGGCAGGGGTGAATCAGCCCCAGCATTTT. The V call is TRBV2, the J call TRBJ1-5; D is perhaps TRBD1 (6 bases). Trimming took off 3 bases at V and 4 bases at J, with 10 bases between the two ends. The germline V gene encodes CDR1 SNHLY and CDR2 FYNNEI. The CDR3 length is 14 residues.

The chain joins TRBV12-3 or TRBV12-4 to TRBJ1-1; D is uncertain. V was clipped by 2 bases and J by 8 bases, with 6 bases between them. The CDR3 contains 11 residues. The CDR3 spells CASSLRGEAFF. DNA of the CDR3: TGTGCCAGCAGTTTACGAGGGGAAGCTTTCTTT.

This chain connects TRBV2 to TRBJ1-1; 7 positions agree with TRBD1. Trimming cost V 5 bases and J 5 bases; bases outside gene matches: 8. The CDR3 consists of 14 residues. CDR1 is SNHLY and CDR2 is FYNNEI in the germline V gene. In DNA, the CDR3 is TGTGCCAGCAGTCTCCGACAGGGTGGAACTGAAGCTTTCTTT. Translation gives CASSLRQGGTEAFF.

The J gene is TRBJ1-1, the V gene TRBV10-3; 10 bases map to TRBD1. The CDR3 spans 14 residues. CDR1 and CDR2 (germline): ENHRY, SYGVKD. Trimming took 3 bases from V and 5 from J; bases not matched to a gene: 3. The CDR3 is CAISDGQGGTEAFF. CDR3 in DNA: TGTGCCATCAGTGATGGACAGGGGGGTACTGAAGCTTTCTTT.

The J gene is TRBJ1-5, the V gene TRBV28; possible D gene TRBD1, 6 bases. The V gene's germline CDR1 is MDHEN and CDR2 SYDVKM. The CDR3 consists of 16 residues. V shed 4 bases and J shed 0 bases, with 13 bases lying between them. The CDR3 sequence: CASSSTGPHSNQPQHF. In DNA, the CDR3 is TGTGCCAGCAGTTCGACAGGTCCTCATAGCAATCAGCCCCAGCATTTT.

The chain joins TRBV19 to TRBJ2-1, with 7 bases fitting TRBD1. V dropped 4 bases and J dropped 5; count of bases not matched to a gene: 5. Looked up from germline, CDR1 is LNHDA and CDR2 is SQIVND (reference sequence). The CDR3 runs 14 residues. As DNA, the CDR3 is TGTGCCAGTAGTAGGGACAGTAGGAACAATGAGCAGTTCTTC. It translates to CASSRDSRNNEQFF.